Listed below are T cell receptor beta chains from one sample, sequenced in a study of cytomegalovirus exposure and HLA in healthy donors. TCRdb's table, derived via immunoSEQ multiplex PCR, lists solely in-frame clones and lacks some. The sample includes 160,000 or so clones, roughly 87% of them seen just once. Sequenced: PBMCs. These receptors came from a woman between 25 and 40 years old in good health and CMV-seronegative. Both conserved end residues are part of each CDR3. Where a row states a size, it is once, few, many or the class of an expanded clone; other rows omit it.

CDR3	size	V	J
CASSVRGRDGYTF	NA	TRBV9	TRBJ1-2
CASSFRGGVTEAFF	NA	TRBV11-3	TRBJ1-1
CASSTRVRTEAFF	few	TRBV28	TRBJ1-1
CATSGGAADTQYF	NA	TRBV10-1	TRBJ2-3
CASSSEGAATDTQYF	NA	TRBV7-2	TRBJ2-3
CASRTGTGDYEQYF	NA	TRBV27	TRBJ2-7
CASSLIYYEQYF	NA	TRBV7-8	TRBJ2-7
CASSLGPSGTYEQYF	NA	TRBV11-3	TRBJ2-7
CASSVDLSYEQYF	NA	TRBV9	TRBJ2-7
CASKLVRDTDQYF	NA	TRBV19	TRBJ2-4
CASSLWVGGSNQPQHF	NA	TRBV28	TRBJ1-5
CASSSGQGHGYTF	NA	TRBV7-9	TRBJ1-2
CASSAGDRVQFF	NA	TRBV9	TRBJ2-1
CASSLAGGMYQETQYF	NA	TRBV28	TRBJ2-5
CASSRDYNEQFF	NA	TRBV5-1	TRBJ2-1
CAWSVSLRVGGQTWNGELFF	NA	TRBV30	TRBJ2-2
CASSLEYYEQYF	NA	TRBV7-2	TRBJ2-7
CASSGGQFNEQYF	NA	TRBV2	TRBJ2-7
CASSLESSGGNEQFF	NA	TRBV5-1	TRBJ2-1
CASRPPGQMNTEAFF	NA	TRBV6-1	TRBJ1-1
CASSRGLSYNEQFF	few	TRBV19	TRBJ2-1
CASSPVAGNYNEQFF	NA	TRBV28	TRBJ2-1
CASSLVGQSSNQPQHF	NA	TRBV7-8	TRBJ1-5
CASSPRLTDTQYF	once	TRBV18	TRBJ2-3
CASSLPLGTGATYEQYF	NA	TRBV7-2	TRBJ2-7
CASSIGARINTEAFF	NA	TRBV19	TRBJ1-1
CAWTGTSGRTDTQYF	NA	TRBV30	TRBJ2-3
CASSAQRGPSSGNTIYF	NA	TRBV18	TRBJ1-3
CASSSRLADRYEQYF	NA	TRBV11-3	TRBJ2-7
CASSPKGDGYTF	NA	TRBV18	TRBJ1-2
CASSIETGRYEQYF	once	TRBV19	NA
CAWTPGTDTQYF	NA	TRBV30	TRBJ2-3
CSVVGGGYGGYTF	NA	TRBV29-1	TRBJ1-2
CASSPTPYEQYF	NA	TRBV28	TRBJ2-7
CASSPFFRQGAANYGYTF	NA	TRBV16	TRBJ1-2
CASSVRDRSSYEQYF	NA	TRBV7-2	NA
CASSRGQGGEAFF	NA	TRBV6-4	TRBJ1-1
CASSSTGEKLFF	NA	TRBV4-1	TRBJ1-4
CASSESTTTSGFVYEQYF	NA	TRBV25-1	TRBJ2-7
CASSLPFRRGASGAQYF	NA	TRBV5-4	TRBJ2-5
CASSPSGLPAEAFF	NA	TRBV27	TRBJ1-1